This T cell receptor beta chain was profiled in a study of T cells after yellow fever vaccination. Overall study findings and caveats: A large majority of primary-vaccination clones showed up again after the booster (approximately 96% CD4, approximately 90% CD8).

TCRdb ran MiXCR on the 5' RACE reads and lists one entry per CDR3 protein. The sample holds 300,000 or so distinct CDR3 sequences, approximately 3.9% seen once. Germline values: CDR1 MNHNS, CDR2 SASEGT. The length of the CDR3 is 13 residues. V was trimmed by 5 bases and J by 3 bases, leaving 10 bases between them. This clonotype was picked up a small number of times. Its target is not known. Sequencing used PBMCs, obtained 5 days after the yellow fever booster vaccination. V and J are TRBV6-1 and TRBJ2-5; no clear D gene. The sequence was obtained from a man aged 18-30 years who received the YFV17D yellow fever vaccine. The DNA of the CDR3 is TGTGCCAGCAGTCTTGACCATGAAGAGACCCAGTACTTC. Translated, it gives CASSLDHEETQYF.